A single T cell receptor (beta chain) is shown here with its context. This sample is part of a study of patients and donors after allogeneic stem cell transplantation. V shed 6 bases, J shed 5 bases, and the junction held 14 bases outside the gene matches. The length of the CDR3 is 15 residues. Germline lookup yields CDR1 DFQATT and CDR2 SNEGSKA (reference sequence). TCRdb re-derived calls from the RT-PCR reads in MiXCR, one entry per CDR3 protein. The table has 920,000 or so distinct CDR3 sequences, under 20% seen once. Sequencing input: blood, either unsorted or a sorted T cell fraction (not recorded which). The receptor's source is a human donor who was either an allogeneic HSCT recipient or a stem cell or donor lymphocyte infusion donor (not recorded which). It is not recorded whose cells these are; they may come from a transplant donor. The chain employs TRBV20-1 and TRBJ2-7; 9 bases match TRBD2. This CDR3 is CSASNQRKREDEQYF. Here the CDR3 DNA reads TGCAGTGCATCGAACCAGCGGAAGCGGGAGGACGAGCAGTACTTC.